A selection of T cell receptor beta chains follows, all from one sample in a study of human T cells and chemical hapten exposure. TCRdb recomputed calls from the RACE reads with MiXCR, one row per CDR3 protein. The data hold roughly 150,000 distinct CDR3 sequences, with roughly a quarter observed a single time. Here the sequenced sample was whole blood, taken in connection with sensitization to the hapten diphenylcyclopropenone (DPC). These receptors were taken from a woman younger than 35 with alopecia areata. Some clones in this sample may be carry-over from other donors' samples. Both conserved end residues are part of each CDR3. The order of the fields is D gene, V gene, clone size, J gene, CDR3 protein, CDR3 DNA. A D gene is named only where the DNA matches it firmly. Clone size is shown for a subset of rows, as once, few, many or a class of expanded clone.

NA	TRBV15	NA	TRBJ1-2	CATSRDEYGGGNYGYTF	TGTGCCACCAGCAGAGATGAGTACGGGGGAGGGAACTATGGCTACACCTTC
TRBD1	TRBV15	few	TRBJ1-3	CATSRGRDSGTPIYF	TGTGCCACCAGCAGAGGCCGGGACAGTGGAACCCCAATATATTTT
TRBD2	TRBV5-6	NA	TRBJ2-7	CASSPRGTSGNYEQYF	TGTGCCAGCAGCCCCCGAGGGACTAGCGGGAACTACGAGCAGTACTTC
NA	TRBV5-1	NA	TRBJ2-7	CASSLTVSSEQYF	TGCGCCAGCAGCTTGACAGTATCGAGTGAGCAGTACTTC
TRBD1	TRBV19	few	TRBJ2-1	CASSGFGTGGYNEQFF	TGTGCCAGTAGTGGCTTCGGGACAGGGGGCTACAATGAGCAGTTCTTC
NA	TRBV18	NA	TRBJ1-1	CASSPPTGSEAFF	TGTGCCAGCTCACCTCCGACAGGCTCTGAAGCTTTCTTT
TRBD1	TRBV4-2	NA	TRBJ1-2	CASSKDRGTTGVYGYTF	TGTGCCAGCAGCAAGGACAGGGGGACGACGGGTGTCTATGGCTACACCTTC
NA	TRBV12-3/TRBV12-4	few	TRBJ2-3	CASSRIAYTQYF	TGTGCCAGCAGTCGGATCGCTTATACGCAGTATTTT
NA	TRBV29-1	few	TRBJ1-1	CSVQEGTEAFF	TGCAGCGTACAGGAAGGCACTGAAGCTTTCTTT
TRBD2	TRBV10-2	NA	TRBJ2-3	CASSDRGGGLTDTQYF	TGCGCCAGCAGTGATAGGGGCGGGGGGCTCACAGATACGCAGTATTTT
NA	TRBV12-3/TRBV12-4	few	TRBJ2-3	CASSLIGGDTQYF	TGTGCCAGCAGTTTGATTGGGGGGGATACGCAGTATTTT
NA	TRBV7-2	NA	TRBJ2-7	CASSPNWYEQYF	TGTGCCAGCAGCCCGAATTGGTACGAGCAGTACTTC
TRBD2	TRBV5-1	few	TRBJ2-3	CASSSPGLGSADTQYF	TGCGCCAGCAGCTCTCCGGGACTAGGATCAGCAGATACGCAGTATTTT
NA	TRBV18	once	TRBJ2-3	CASSPPFSGQDTQYF	TGTGCCAGCTCACCACCGTTTAGCGGACAAGATACGCAGTATTTT
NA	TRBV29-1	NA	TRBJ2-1	CSVETVLSYNEQFF	TGCAGCGTTGAGACGGTACTCTCCTACAATGAGCAGTTCTTC
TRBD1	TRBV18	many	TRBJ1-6	CASSGQGARSSPLHF	TGTGCCAGCTCGGGACAGGGGGCAAGAAGCTCACCCCTCCACTTT
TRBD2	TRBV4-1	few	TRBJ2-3	CASSQVPTLAGGQDTQYF	TGCGCCAGCAGCCAAGTTCCGACACTAGCGGGAGGTCAGGATACGCAGTATTTT
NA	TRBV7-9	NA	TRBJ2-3	CASSLRQGTDTQYF	TGTGCCAGCAGCTTACGACAGGGCACAGATACGCAGTATTTT
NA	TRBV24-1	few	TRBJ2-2	CATGASTGFTGELFF	TGTGCCACCGGGGCCTCGACGGGTTTCACCGGGGAGCTGTTTTTT
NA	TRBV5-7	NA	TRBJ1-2	CASTPGATRNYGYTF	TGTGCCAGCACCCCGGGCGCTACACGAAACTATGGCTACACCTTC
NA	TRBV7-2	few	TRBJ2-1	CASSSGSVSYNEQFF	TGTGCCAGCAGCTCCGGGAGTGTGTCCTACAATGAGCAGTTCTTC
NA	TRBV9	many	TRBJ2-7	CASSGGRNSYEQYF	TGTGCCAGCAGCGGCGGGCGAAACTCCTACGAGCAGTACTTC
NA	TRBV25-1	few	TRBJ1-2	CASSPIGRLNYGYTF	TGTGCCAGCAGTCCGATCGGGCGCCTTAACTATGGCTACACCTTC
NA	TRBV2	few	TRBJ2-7	CASRRQGTSYEQYF	TGTGCCAGCCGCCGGCAGGGGACCTCCTACGAGCAGTACTTC
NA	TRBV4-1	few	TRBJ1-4	CASSQWRVRGSTNEKLFF	TGCGCCAGCAGCCAATGGAGGGTGCGCGGCTCAACTAATGAAAAACTGTTTTTT
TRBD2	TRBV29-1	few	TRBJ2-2	CGSFGGAGTGELFF	TGCGGGTCCTTCGGGGGGGCCGGAACCGGGGAGCTGTTTTTT
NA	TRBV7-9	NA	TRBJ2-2	CASSLDYPGELFF	TGTGCCAGCAGCTTAGACTATCCGGGGGAGCTGTTTTTT
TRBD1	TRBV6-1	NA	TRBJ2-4	CASRAGTGGGKNIQYF	TGTGCCAGCAGAGCCGGGACAGGGGGCGGCAAAAACATTCAGTACTTC
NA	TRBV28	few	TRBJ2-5	CASSLFSREVSATQYF	TGTGCCAGCAGTTTATTCAGCAGGGAGGTATCGGCGACCCAGTACTTC
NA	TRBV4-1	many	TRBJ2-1	CASSQDPSYNEQFF	TGCGCCAGCAGCCAAGACCCAAGCTACAATGAGCAGTTCTTC
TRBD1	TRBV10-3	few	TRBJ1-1	CAMRTGDHTEAFF	TGTGCCATGCGGACAGGGGATCATACTGAAGCTTTCTTT
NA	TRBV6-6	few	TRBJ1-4	CASSPPTANEKLFF	TGTGCCAGCAGCCCTCCGACGGCCAATGAAAAACTGTTTTTT
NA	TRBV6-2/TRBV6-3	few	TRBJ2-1	CASSQVYEQFF	TGTGCCAGCAGTCAAGTCTATGAGCAGTTCTTC
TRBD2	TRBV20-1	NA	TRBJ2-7	CSAAPTGLAGQYF	TGCAGTGCAGCCCCAACGGGACTAGCGGGGCAGTACTTC
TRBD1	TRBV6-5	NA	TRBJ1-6	CASSHNRGRGSPLHF	TGTGCCAGCAGTCACAACAGGGGGCGCGGATCACCCCTCCACTTT
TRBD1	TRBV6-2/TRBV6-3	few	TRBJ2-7	CASRFPGQGGSYEQYF	TGTGCCAGCAGGTTCCCCGGACAGGGGGGCTCCTACGAGCAGTACTTC
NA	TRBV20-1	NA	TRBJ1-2	CSASSGDYGYTF	TGCAGTGCTAGTTCCGGGGACTATGGCTACACCTTC
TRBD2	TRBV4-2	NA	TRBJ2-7	CASSQDVSGIYYEQYF	TGTGCCAGCAGCCAAGATGTTAGCGGGATTTACTACGAGCAGTACTTC
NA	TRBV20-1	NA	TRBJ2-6	CSARDTVVSSGANVLTF	TGCAGTGCTAGAGATACGGTAGTGAGCTCTGGGGCCAACGTCCTGACTTTC
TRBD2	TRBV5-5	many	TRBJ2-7	CASSLGLAGSYEQYF	TGTGCCAGCAGCTTGGGGCTAGCGGGGTCCTACGAGCAGTACTTC
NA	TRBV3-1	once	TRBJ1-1	CASSQVPTEAFF	TGTGCCAGCAGCCAAGTCCCCACTGAAGCTTTCTTT
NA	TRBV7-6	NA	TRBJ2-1	CASSLARAEQFF	TGTGCCAGCAGCTTAGCCCGGGCTGAGCAGTTCTTC
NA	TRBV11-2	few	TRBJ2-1	CASREDTQGEQFF	TGTGCCAGCAGAGAGGACACGCAGGGTGAGCAGTTCTTC
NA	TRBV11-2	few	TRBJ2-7	CASRDIVSRQYF	TGTGCCAGCAGGGATATAGTTTCAAGGCAGTACTTC